The rows below give T cell receptor beta chains drawn from one sample of a study of siplizumab effects on memory and regulatory T cells. Assay used: immunoSEQ multiplex PCR; TCRdb lists only in-frame clones, some missing. The sample includes more than 85,000 clones, 94% of them seen just once. Sequencing input: Tregs sorted from blood. The receptor set was obtained from a human donor in good health. CDR3s include the opening cysteine and the closing phenylalanine or tryptophan. The D gene is left open where the match is weak. Rows give clone size only sometimes, using once, few, many, or a class for an expanded clone.

NA	TRBV30	NA	TRBJ1-6	CAWRSRDSPLHF	TGTGCCTGGAGGAGCAGGGATTCACCCCTCCACTTT
TRBD1	TRBV27	once	TRBJ1-2	CASSLSGQPNYGYTF	TGTGCCAGCAGTTTATCGGGACAGCCTAACTATGGCTACACCTTC
NA	TRBV6-1	NA	TRBJ2-7	CASSVEGRGPYEQYF	TGTGCCAGCAGTGTAGAGGGACGGGGACCCTACGAGCAGTACTTC
NA	TRBV18	NA	TRBJ1-1	CASSPGPPRGTEAFF	TGTGCCAGCTCACCAGGGCCCCCTCGAGGCACTGAAGCTTTCTTT
NA	TRBV19	NA	TRBJ2-1	CASSIARSSYNEQFF	TGTGCCAGTAGTATAGCCCGCAGCTCCTACAATGAGCAGTTCTTC
NA	TRBV5-4	NA	TRBJ2-4	CASSLGGGAVKNIQYF	TGTGCCAGCAGCTTGGGAGGCGGGGCCGTCAAAAACATTCAGTACTTC
TRBD1	TRBV2	NA	TRBJ1-2	CASRTGKWRGYTF	TGTGCCAGCCGGACAGGGAAATGGCGGGGCTACACCTTC
TRBD1	TRBV19	NA	TRBJ2-7	CASRRTGGSDEQYF	TGTGCCAGTAGAAGGACAGGGGGCTCCGACGAGCAGTACTTC
NA	TRBV14	NA	TRBJ1-5	CASSQESNQPQHF	TGTGCCAGCAGCCAAGAAAGCAATCAGCCCCAGCATTTT
TRBD2	TRBV7-9	NA	TRBJ2-3	CASTVHRLAAFTDTQYF	TGTGCCAGCACCGTTCACCGACTAGCAGCTTTCACAGATACGCAGTATTTT
NA	TRBV11-2	NA	TRBJ2-5	CASSLVLGGETQYF	TGTGCCAGCAGCTTAGTCCTAGGCGGGGAGACCCAGTACTTC
TRBD2	TRBV11-2	NA	TRBJ2-2	CASSFGLAGGTGELFF	TGTGCCAGCAGCTTCGGACTAGCGGGAGGGACCGGGGAGCTGTTTTTT
TRBD1	TRBV7-2	NA	TRBJ2-3	CASSHAPGTGSYTQYF	TGTGCCAGCAGCCACGCCCCCGGGACAGGGAGTTATACGCAGTATTTT
TRBD2	TRBV2	NA	TRBJ2-1	CASVAGGRYNEQFF	TGTGCCAGCGTAGCGGGAGGGCGGTATAATGAGCAGTTCTTC
NA	TRBV5-5	NA	TRBJ1-3	CASSLIRGASGNTIYF	TGTGCCAGCAGCTTGATTCGGGGGGCCTCTGGAAACACCATATATTTT
NA	TRBV19	NA	TRBJ2-7	CASSLIGGHEQYF	TGTGCCAGTAGCCTCATTGGGGGACACGAGCAGTACTTC
NA	TRBV15	once	TRBJ2-7	CATSRGLTEYEQYF	TGTGCCACCAGCAGAGGCCTTACCGAGTACGAGCAGTACTTC
NA	TRBV14	NA	TRBJ1-1	CASSQDKIGVRNTEAFF	TGTGCCAGCAGCCAAGATAAGATCGGGGTTAGGAACACTGAAGCTTTCTTT
NA	TRBV6-6	NA	TRBJ2-2	CASSGLTEASGRELFF	TGTGCCAGCAGTGGGTTGACAGAGGCCTCTGGTAGGGAGCTGTTTTTT
NA	TRBV5-1	NA	TRBJ2-5	CASSTQETQYF	TGCGCCAGCAGCACTCAAGAGACCCAGTACTTC
NA	TRBV11-2	NA	TRBJ2-7	CASSLRTSYEQYF	TGTGCCAGCAGCTTAAGGACGAGCTACGAGCAGTACTTC
NA	TRBV18	NA	TRBJ2-4	CASSTQELAKNIQYF	TGTGCCAGCTCAACACAGGAGCTAGCCAAAAACATTCAGTACTTC
NA	TRBV5-1	NA	TRBJ2-3	CASSLVRGTDTQYF	TGCGCCAGCAGCTTGGTCAGGGGCACAGATACGCAGTATTTT
TRBD1	TRBV29-1	NA	TRBJ1-2	CSVDAGQSNYGYTF	TGCAGCGTTGATGCGGGACAGTCGAACTATGGCTACACCTTC
NA	TRBV18	NA	TRBJ1-2	CASSPIGEGNYGYTF	TGTGCCAGCTCACCTATTGGCGAGGGTAACTATGGCTACACCTTC
NA	TRBV5-1	NA	TRBJ1-6	CASSLDNGANSPLHF	TGCGCCAGCAGCTTGGACAACGGGGCTAATTCACCCCTCCACTTT
NA	TRBV18	NA	TRBJ1-1	CASSPPARVAFF	TGTGCCAGCTCACCACCGGCCAGGGTGGCTTTCTTT
NA	TRBV20-1	few	TRBJ2-3	CSAELGDTQYF	TGCAGTGCTGAACTAGGGGATACGCAGTATTTT
TRBD2	TRBV18	NA	TRBJ2-7	CASSRTSGSYEQYF	TGTGCCAGCTCTCGGACTAGCGGCTCCTACGAGCAGTACTTC
NA	TRBV28	NA	TRBJ2-7	CASSPPGGRLYEQYF	TGTGCCAGCAGTCCTCCCGGGGGGCGGCTCTACGAGCAGTACTTC
NA	TRBV19	NA	TRBJ2-7	CASSTPGGTYEQYF	TGTGCCAGTAGTACTCCGGGCGGAACCTACGAGCAGTACTTC
TRBD2	TRBV6-5	once	TRBJ2-2	CASSSTGTSGSRELFF	TGTGCCAGCAGTTCTACCGGGACTAGCGGGAGTAGGGAGCTGTTTTTT
TRBD1	TRBV5-1	NA	TRBJ1-5	CASSPSGQAQPQHF	TGCGCCAGCAGCCCGTCGGGACAGGCACAGCCCCAGCATTTT
TRBD1	TRBV7-8	NA	TRBJ2-7	CASSLDQGAPYEQYF	TGTGCCAGCAGCTTAGATCAGGGGGCACCCTACGAGCAGTACTTC
NA	TRBV9	NA	TRBJ2-1	CASSAYPGTSLYTSYNEQFF	TGTGCCAGCAGCGCTTATCCGGGGACCAGCCTATATACCTCCTACAATGAGCAGTTCTTC
NA	TRBV7-3	once	TRBJ2-1	CASSLQASDGEQFF	TGTGCCAGCAGCCTCCAGGCTAGCGATGGTGAGCAGTTCTTC
NA	TRBV5-5	NA	TRBJ1-5	CASSLEATRQNQPQHF	TGTGCCAGCAGCTTGGAGGCGACTCGGCAGAATCAGCCCCAGCATTTT
TRBD1	TRBV5-1	NA	TRBJ2-2	CASSLLDRDTGELFF	TGCGCCAGCAGCTTGTTGGACAGGGACACCGGGGAGCTGTTTTTT
NA	TRBV25-1	NA	TRBJ1-5	CASSEALLNQPQHF	TGTGCCAGCAGTGAGGCCCTTCTCAATCAGCCCCAGCATTTT
NA	TRBV20-1	NA	TRBJ1-2	CSARRDSYTF	TGCAGTGCTAGGAGGGACAGCTACACCTTC
NA	TRBV28	NA	TRBJ1-2	CATGTSGGYTF	TGTGCCACCGGGACGTCTGGGGGCTACACCTTC
NA	TRBV9	NA	TRBJ2-7	CASTRQLNSYEQYF	TGTGCCAGCACCCGACAGTTAAACTCCTACGAGCAGTACTTC
NA	TRBV19	NA	TRBJ1-5	CASSMWAGNQPQHF	TGTGCCAGTAGTATGTGGGCGGGCAATCAGCCCCAGCATTTT
TRBD1	TRBV5-1	NA	TRBJ2-7	CASSRGQATYEQYF	TGCGCCAGCAGCCGAGGACAGGCCACCTACGAGCAGTACTTC
NA	TRBV30	NA	TRBJ1-1	CAWSVGSGAGAF	NA
NA	TRBV29-1	NA	TRBJ2-7	CSVVEQGSSYEQYF	TGCAGCGTTGTTGAACAGGGCAGCTCCTACGAGCAGTACTTC
NA	TRBV10-2	once	TRBJ2-7	CASRSHWRREAYEQYF	TGCGCCAGCAGGTCCCACTGGCGGAGGGAGGCCTACGAGCAGTACTTC
NA	TRBV11-2	NA	TRBJ2-1	CASSLARRRGGYNEQFF	TGTGCCAGCAGCTTAGCGCGTCGGAGGGGAGGCTACAATGAGCAGTTCTTC
NA	TRBV5-1	NA	TRBJ1-4	CASTVGGLTTNEKLFF	TGCGCCAGCACCGTAGGGGGTTTGACAACTAATGAAAAACTGTTTTTT
TRBD2	TRBV11-2	NA	TRBJ2-2	CASRRTSGYTNTGELFF	TGTGCCAGCAGACGGACTAGCGGGTACACGAACACCGGGGAGCTGTTTTTT
NA	TRBV30	NA	TRBJ2-1	CAWSLQREQFF	TGTGCCTGGAGTCTACAGCGGGAGCAGTTCTTC
NA	TRBV28	NA	TRBJ2-5	CASSFNGETQYF	TGTGCCAGCAGTTTCAATGGAGAGACCCAGTACTTC
NA	TRBV6-5	NA	TRBJ1-3	CASSYPKRGYGNTIYF	TGTGCCAGCAGTTACCCCAAACGAGGGTATGGAAACACCATATATTTT
TRBD1	TRBV19	NA	TRBJ1-5	CASSMFLLGTGGHSQPQHF	TGTGCCAGTAGTATGTTTCTTCTTGGGACAGGAGGCCACAGTCAGCCCCAGCATTTT